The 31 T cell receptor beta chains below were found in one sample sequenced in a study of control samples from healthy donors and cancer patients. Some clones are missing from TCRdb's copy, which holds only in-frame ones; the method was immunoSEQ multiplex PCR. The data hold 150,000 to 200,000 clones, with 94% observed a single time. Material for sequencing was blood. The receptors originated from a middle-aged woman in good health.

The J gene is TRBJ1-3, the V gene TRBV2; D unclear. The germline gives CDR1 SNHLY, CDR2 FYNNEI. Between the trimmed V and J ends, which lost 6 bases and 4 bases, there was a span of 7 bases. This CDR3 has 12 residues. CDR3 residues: CASSPGGNTIYF. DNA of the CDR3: TGTGCCAGCAGCCCGGGAGGAAACACCATATATTTT.

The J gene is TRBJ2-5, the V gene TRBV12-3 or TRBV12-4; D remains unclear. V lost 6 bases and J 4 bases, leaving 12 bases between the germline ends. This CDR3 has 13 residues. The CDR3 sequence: CASRQNDVETQYF. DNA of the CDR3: TGTGCCAGCAGGCAAAATGACGTAGAGACCCAGTACTTC.

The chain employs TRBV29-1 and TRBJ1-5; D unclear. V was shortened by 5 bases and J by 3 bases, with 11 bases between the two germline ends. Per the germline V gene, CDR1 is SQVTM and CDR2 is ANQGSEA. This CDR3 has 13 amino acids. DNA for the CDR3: TGCAGCGTTCAGCTCAATACCAATCAGCCCCAGCATTTT. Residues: CSVQLNTNQPQHF. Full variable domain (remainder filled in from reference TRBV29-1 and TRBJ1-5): SAVISQKPSRDICQRGTSLTIQCQVDSQVTMMFWYRQQPGQSLTLIATANQGSEATYESGFVIDKFPISRPNLTFSTLTVSNMSPEDSSIYLCSVQLNTNQPQHFGDGTRLSIL.

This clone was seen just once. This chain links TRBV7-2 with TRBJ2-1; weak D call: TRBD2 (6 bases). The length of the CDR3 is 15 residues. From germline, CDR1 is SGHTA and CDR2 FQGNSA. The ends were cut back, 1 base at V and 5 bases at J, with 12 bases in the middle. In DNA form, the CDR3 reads TGTGCCAGCAGCTTAGATTGGGGAGGACACAATGAGCAGTTCTTC. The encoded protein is CASSLDWGGHNEQFF.

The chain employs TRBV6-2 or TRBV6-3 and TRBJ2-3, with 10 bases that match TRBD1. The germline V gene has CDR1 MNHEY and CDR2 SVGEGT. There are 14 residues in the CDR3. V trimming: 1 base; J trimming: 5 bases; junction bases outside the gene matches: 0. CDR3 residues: CASSYWDRGDTQYF. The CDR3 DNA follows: TGTGCCAGCAGTTACTGGGACAGGGGAGATACGCAGTATTTT.

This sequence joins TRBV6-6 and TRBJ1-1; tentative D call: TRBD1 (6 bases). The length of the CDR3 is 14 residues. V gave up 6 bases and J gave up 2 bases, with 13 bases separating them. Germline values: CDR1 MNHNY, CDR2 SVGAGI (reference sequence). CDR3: CASRTGGQNTEAFF. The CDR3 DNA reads TGTGCCAGCAGGACGGGGGGACAAAACACTGAAGCTTTCTTT.

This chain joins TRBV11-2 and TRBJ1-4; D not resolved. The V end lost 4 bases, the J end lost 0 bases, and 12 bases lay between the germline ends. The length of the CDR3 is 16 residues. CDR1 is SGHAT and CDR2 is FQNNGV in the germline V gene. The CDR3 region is CASSSLGGTTNEKLFF. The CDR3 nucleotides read TGTGCCAGCAGCTCCTTGGGAGGGACAACTAATGAAAAACTGTTTTTT.

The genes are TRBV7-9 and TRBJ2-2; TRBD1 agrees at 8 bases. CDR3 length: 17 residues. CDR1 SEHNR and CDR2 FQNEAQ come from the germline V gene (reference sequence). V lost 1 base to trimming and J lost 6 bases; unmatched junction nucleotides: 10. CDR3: CASSLGFGRGRSGELFF. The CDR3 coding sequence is TGTGCCAGCAGCTTAGGCTTCGGCAGGGGGCGCTCCGGGGAGCTGTTTTTT. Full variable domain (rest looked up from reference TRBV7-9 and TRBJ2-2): DTGVSQNPRHKITKRGQNVTFRCDPISEHNRLYWYRQTLGQGPEFLTYFQNEAQLEKSRLLSDRFSAERPKGSFSTLEIQRTEQGDSAMYLCASSLGFGRGRSGELFFGEGSRLTVL.

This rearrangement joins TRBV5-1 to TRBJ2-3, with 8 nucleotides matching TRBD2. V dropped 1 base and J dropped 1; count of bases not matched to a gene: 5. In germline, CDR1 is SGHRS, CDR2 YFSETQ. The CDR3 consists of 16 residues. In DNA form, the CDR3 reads TGCGCCAGCAGCTTGTCTAGCGGGCGGGGCACAGATACGCAGTATTTT. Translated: CASSLSSGRGTDTQYF.

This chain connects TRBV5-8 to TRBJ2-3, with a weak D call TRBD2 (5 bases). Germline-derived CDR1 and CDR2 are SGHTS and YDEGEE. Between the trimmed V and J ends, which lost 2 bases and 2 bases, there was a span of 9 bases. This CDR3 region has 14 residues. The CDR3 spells CASSFGVPTDTQYF. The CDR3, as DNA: TGTGCCAGCAGCTTCGGGGTACCCACAGATACGCAGTATTTT.

CDR3 in DNA: TGTGCCAGCAGCTTAGCGACCAATTCACCCCTCCACTTT. Residues: CASSLATNSPLHF. The chain combines TRBV7-2 with TRBJ1-6, with D unclear. V lost 0 bases, J lost 7 bases, and 4 bases lay in between. Per germline, CDR1 SGHTA and CDR2 FQGNSA. The CDR3 loop spans 13 amino acids.

The chain's CDR3 is CASSLEPPQAFF. The CDR3 coding sequence is TGCGCCAGCAGCTTGGAACCCCCCCAGGCTTTCTTT. The J gene is TRBJ1-1, the V gene TRBV5-1; D is uncertain. Germline V gives CDR1 SGHRS, CDR2 YFSETQ. CDR3 length equals 12 residues. V gave up 0 bases and J gave up 11 bases, with 11 bases separating them.

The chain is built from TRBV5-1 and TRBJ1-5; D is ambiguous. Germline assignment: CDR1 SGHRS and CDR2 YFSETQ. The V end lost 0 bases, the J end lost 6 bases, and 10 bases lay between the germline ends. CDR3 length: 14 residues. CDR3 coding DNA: TGCGCCAGCAGCTTGGACCCCTCAGGTCAGCCCCAGCATTTT. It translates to CASSLDPSGQPQHF. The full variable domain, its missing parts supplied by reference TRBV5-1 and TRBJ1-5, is KAGVTQTPRYLIKTRGQQVTLSCSPISGHRSVSWYQQTPGQGLQFLFEYFSETQRNKGNFPGRFSGRQFSNSRSEMNVSTLELGDSALYLCASSLDPSGQPQHFGDGTRLSIL.

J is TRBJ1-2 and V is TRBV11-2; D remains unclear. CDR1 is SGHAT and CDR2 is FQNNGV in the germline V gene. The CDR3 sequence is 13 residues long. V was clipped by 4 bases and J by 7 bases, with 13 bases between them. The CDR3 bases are TGTGCCAGCAGCTCCCCCGTGAGGGTTGGCTACACCTTC. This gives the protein CASSSPVRVGYTF.

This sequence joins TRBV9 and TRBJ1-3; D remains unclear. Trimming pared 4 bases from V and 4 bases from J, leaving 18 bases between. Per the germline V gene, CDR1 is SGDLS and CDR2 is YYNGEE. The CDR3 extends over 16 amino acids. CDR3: CASSPLGRLDGNTIYF. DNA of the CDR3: TGTGCCAGCAGCCCCCTAGGTAGACTGGACGGAAACACCATATATTTT. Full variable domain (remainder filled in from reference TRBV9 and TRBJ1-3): DSGVTQTPKHLITATGQRVTLRCSPRSGDLSVYWYQQSLDQGLQFLIQYYNGEERAKGNILERFSAQQFPDLHSELNLSSLELGDSALYFCASSPLGRLDGNTIYFGEGSWLTVV.

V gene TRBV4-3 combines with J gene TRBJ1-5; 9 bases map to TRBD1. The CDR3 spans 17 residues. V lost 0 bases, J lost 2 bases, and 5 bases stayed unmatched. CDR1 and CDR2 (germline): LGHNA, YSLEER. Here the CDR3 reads CASSQDPGQGGNQPQHF. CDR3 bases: TGCGCCAGCAGCCAAGACCCGGGACAGGGAGGCAATCAGCCCCAGCATTTT.

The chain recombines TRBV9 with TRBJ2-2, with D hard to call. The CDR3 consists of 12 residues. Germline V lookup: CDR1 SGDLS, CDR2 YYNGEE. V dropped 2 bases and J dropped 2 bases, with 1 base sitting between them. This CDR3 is CASSVNTGELFF. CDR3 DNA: TGTGCCAGCAGCGTTAACACCGGGGAGCTGTTTTTT.

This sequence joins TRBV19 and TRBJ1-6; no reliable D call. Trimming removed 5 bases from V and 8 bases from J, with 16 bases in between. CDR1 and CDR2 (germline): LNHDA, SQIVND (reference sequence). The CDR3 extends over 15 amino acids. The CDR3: CASSLEVTYDSPLHF. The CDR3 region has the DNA TGTGCCAGTAGTCTGGAGGTGACGTACGATTCACCCCTCCACTTT.

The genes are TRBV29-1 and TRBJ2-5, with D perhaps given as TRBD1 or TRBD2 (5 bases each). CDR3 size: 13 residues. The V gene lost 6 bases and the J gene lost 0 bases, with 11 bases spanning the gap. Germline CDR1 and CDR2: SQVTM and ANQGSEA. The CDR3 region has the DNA TGCAGCGTAAAAGGGACCGACCAAGAGACCCAGTACTTC. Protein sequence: CSVKGTDQETQYF.

The CDR3 DNA sequence: TGTGCCAGCAACTCGGGAAATAGGGAAGTCGAGCAGTTCTTC. Translation gives CASNSGNREVEQFF. J is TRBJ2-1 and V is TRBV14; maybe TRBD2 (5 bases). Per germline, CDR1 SGHDN and CDR2 FVKESK. The CDR3 extends over 14 amino acids. V was cut by 7 bases and J by 10 bases, with 20 bases left in between.

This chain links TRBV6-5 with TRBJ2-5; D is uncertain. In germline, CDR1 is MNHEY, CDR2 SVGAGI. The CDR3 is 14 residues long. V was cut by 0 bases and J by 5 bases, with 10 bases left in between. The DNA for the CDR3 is TGTGCCAGCAGTTACTCAGGCGGTGTGGAGACCCAGTACTTC. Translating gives CASSYSGGVETQYF.

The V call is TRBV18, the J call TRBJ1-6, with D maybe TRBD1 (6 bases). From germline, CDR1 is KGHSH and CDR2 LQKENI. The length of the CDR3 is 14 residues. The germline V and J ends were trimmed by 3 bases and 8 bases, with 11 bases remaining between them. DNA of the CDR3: TGTGCCAGCTCACCCCCAGGGGATTATTCACCCCTCCACTTT. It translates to CASSPPGDYSPLHF.

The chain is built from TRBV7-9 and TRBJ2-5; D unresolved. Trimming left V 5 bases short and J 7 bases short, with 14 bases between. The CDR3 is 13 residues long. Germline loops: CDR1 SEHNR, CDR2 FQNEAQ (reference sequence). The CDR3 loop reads CASSPPGPATQYF. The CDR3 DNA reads TGTGCCAGCAGCCCACCGGGTCCGGCGACCCAGTACTTC.

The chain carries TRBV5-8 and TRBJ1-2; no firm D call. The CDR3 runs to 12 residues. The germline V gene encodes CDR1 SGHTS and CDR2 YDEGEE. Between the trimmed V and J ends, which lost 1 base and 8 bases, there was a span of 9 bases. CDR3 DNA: TGTGCCAGCAGCTTGCAAGGATACGGCTACACCTTC. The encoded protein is CASSLQGYGYTF.

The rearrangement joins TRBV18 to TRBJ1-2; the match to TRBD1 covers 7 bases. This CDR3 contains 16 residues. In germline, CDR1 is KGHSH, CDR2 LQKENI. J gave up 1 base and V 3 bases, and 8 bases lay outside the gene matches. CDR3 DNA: TGTGCCAGCTCACCTCTGGCCCAGGGGGATAACTATGGCTACACCTTC. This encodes CASSPLAQGDNYGYTF. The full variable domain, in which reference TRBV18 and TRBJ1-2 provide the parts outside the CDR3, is NAGVMQNPRHLVRRRGQEARLRCSPMKGHSHVYWYRQLPEEGLKFMVYLQKENIIDESGMPKERFSAEFPKEGPSILRIQQVVRGDSAAYFCASSPLAQGDNYGYTFGSGTRLTVV.

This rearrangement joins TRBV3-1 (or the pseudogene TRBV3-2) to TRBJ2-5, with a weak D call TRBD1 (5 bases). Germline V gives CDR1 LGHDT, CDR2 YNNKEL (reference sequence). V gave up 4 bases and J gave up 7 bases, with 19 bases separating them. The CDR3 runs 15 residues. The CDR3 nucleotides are TGTGCCAGCAGCCGCCGACAGATTCTAGGGGTGACCCAGTACTTC. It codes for CASSRRQILGVTQYF.

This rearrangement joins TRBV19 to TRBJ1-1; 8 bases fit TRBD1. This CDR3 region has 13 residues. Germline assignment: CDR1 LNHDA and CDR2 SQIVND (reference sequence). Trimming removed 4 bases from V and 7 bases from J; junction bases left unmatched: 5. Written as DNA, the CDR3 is TGTGCCAGTAGTAAGGACAGGGTAAGTGAAGCTTTCTTT. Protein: CASSKDRVSEAFF.

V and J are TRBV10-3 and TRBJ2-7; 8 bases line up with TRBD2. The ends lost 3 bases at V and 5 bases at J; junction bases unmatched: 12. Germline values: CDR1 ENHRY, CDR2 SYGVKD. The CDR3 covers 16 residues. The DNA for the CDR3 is TGTGCCATCAGTGAAAGCCCACTAGCGGAGGGGAACGAGCAGTACTTC. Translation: CAISESPLAEGNEQYF.

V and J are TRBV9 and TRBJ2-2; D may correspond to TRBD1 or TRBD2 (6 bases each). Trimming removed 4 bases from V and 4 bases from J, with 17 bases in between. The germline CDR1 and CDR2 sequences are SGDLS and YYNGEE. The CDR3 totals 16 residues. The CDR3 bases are TGTGCCAGCAGCCCAGGGGTCGGGGGAGCCACCGGGGAGCTGTTTTTT. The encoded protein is CASSPGVGGATGELFF.

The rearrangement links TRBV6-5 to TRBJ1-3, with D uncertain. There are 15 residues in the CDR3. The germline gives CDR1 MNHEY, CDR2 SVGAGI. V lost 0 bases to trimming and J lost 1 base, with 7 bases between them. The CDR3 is CASSYSRGSGNTIYF. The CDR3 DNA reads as TGTGCCAGCAGTTACTCTCGCGGGTCTGGAAACACCATATATTTT.

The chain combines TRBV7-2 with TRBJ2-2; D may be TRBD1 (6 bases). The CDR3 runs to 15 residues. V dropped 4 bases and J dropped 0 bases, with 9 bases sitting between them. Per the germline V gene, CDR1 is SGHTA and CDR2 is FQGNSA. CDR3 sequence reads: CASSSDRSNTGELFF. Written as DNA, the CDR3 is TGTGCCAGCAGCTCGGACAGATCGAACACCGGGGAGCTGTTTTTT.